Listed here is a single T cell receptor beta chain. Its antigen is not identified. These data originate in a study of T cell responses to AZD1222 COVID-19 vaccine. Timing groups of about 4 and about 12 weeks for second doses were pooled. Findings and limits, study-wide: Spike-specific TCR breadth and depth went up after people got two AZD1222 doses.

TCRdb's copy holds only in-frame clones and misses some; the assay was immunoSEQ multiplex PCR. The sample shows about 200,000 clones, 93% of them seen only once. The sequence was collected from an adult who received the AZD1222 COVID-19 vaccine. The sample here was peripheral blood, taken 28 days after the second AZD1222 dose.

The CDR3 region has the DNA TGTGCCTGGACCCAGGGGAGGGAGACCCAGTACTTC. Its translation: CAWTQGRETQYF. The rearrangement uses TRBV30 and TRBJ2-5, with D possibly being TRBD1 or TRBD2 (6 bases each). Per the germline V gene, CDR1 is GTSNPN and CDR2 is SVGIG (reference sequence). V was clipped by 4 bases and J by 5 bases, with 11 bases between them. The CDR3 loop spans 12 amino acids.